This T cell receptor (beta chain) is drawn from a study of early T cells in non-severe SARS-CoV-2 infection. The table lists this clonotype with a few counts. Germline lookup yields CDR1 DFQATT and CDR2 SNEGSKA (reference sequence). V was shortened by 0 bases and J by 0 bases, with 9 bases between the two germline ends. This CDR3 is 15 amino acids long. Unique molecular identifiers were added to individual cDNA molecules. MiXCR, applied by TCRdb to the 5' RACE reads, yields one record per CDR3 protein. The sample shows roughly 50,000 distinct CDR3 sequences, around 5.2% of them seen only once. The chain employs TRBV20-1 and TRBJ2-4; D is undetermined. The origin of this receptor is an adult who was a healthcare worker with PCR-confirmed SARS-CoV-2 infection or an uninfected control (not recorded which). Sequenced input: whole blood. The CDR3 DNA is TGCAGTGCTAGAGACTCTCGATTAGCCAAAAACATTCAGTACTTC. This sequence encodes CSARDSRLAKNIQYF.